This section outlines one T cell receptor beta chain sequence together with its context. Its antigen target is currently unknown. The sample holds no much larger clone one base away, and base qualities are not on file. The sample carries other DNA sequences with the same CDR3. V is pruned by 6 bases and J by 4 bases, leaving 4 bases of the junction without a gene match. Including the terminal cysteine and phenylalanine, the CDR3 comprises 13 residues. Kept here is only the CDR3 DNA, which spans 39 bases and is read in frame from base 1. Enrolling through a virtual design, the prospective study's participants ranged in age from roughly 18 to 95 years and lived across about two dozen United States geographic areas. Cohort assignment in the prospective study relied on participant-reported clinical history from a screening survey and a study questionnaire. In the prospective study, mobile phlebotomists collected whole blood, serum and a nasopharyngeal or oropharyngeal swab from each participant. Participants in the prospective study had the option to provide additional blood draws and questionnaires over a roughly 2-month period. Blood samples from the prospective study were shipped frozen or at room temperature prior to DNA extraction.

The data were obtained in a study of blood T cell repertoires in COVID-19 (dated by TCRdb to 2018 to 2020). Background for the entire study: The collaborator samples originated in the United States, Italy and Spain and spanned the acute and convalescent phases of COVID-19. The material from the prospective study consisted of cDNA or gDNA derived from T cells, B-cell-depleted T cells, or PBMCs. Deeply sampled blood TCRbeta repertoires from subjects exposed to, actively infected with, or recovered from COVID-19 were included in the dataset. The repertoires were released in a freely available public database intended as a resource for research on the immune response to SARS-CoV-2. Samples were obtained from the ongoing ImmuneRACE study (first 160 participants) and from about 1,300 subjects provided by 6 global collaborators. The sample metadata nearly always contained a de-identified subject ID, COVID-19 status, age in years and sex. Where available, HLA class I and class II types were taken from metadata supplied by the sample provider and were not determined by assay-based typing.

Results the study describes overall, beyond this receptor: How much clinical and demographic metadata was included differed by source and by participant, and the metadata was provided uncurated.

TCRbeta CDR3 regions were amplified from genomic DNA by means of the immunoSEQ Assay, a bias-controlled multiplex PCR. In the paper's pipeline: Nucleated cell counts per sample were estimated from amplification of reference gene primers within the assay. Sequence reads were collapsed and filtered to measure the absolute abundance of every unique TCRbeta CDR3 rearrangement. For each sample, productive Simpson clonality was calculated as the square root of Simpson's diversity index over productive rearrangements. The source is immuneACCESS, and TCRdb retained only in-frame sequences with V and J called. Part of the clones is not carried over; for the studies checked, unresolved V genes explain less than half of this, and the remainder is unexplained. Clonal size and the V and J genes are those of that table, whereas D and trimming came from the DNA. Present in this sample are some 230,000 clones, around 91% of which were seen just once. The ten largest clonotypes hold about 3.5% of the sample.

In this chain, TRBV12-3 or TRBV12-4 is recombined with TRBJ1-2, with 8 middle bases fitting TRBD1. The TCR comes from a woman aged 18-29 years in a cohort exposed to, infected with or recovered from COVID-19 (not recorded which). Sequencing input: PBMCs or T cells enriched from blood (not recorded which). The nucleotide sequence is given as TGTGCCAGCAGCTCAGGACAGGGCTATGGCTACACCTTC. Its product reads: CASSSGQGYGYTF.